The text below deals with one TCR beta chain. The junction does not match germline at one end; this may be a read error. Other DNA sequences in the same sample also yield this CDR3. The data were taken from a study of blood T cell repertoires in COVID-19. Turning to the study itself: The cDNA or gDNA used as material had been derived from T cells, B-cell-depleted T cells, or PBMCs.

Repertoires were generated with immunoSEQ multiplex PCR, while TCRdb's copy carries only in-frame clones and drops some. The sample yields roughly 250,000 clones, approximately 83% seen once. CDR3 length equals 15 residues. CDR1 SGHVS and CDR2 FQNEAQ come from the germline V gene. The rearrangement links TRBV7-8 to TRBJ1-1, with D possibly matching TRBD1 (5 bases). The sequencing sample was made of peripheral blood. This sequence originates from a man aged 50 to 59 with active or convalescent COVID-19. CDR3 in amino acids: CASSPTRGIGTEAFF. CDR3 DNA: TGTGCCAGCAGCCCAACGCGGGGTATAGGGACTGAAGCCTTCTTT.